These T cell receptor beta chains were read from a single sample in a study of blood T cells in healthy people across ages. Via MiXCR, TCRdb re-called the 5' RACE reads, giving one row per CDR3 protein. The sample has about 970,000 distinct CDR3 sequences; roughly 51% are singletons. Sequenced input: blood. These receptors all stem from a woman aged 55-70 years in good health. Both conserved end residues are trimmed from each CDR3.

j_call: TRBJ2-5
v_call: TRBV27
cdr3_aa: ASSPTVVDQETQY

j_call: -
v_call: TRBV20-1
cdr3_aa: SARHRGDEQY

j_call: TRBJ2-3
v_call: TRBV10-3
cdr3_aa: AISEPGLAGDGTQY

j_call: TRBJ1-2
v_call: TRBV7-9
cdr3_aa: ASSLDGYGYT

j_call: TRBJ2-3
v_call: TRBV20-1
cdr3_aa: SARIAGREDTQY

j_call: TRBJ2-5
v_call: TRBV7-9
cdr3_aa: ASSLARREAETQY

j_call: TRBJ1-5
v_call: TRBV12-3/TRBV12-4
cdr3_aa: ASSLDRGINQPQH

j_call: TRBJ2-3
v_call: TRBV5-1
cdr3_aa: ASSSSLGGTGTDTQY

j_call: TRBJ2-3
v_call: TRBV28
cdr3_aa: ASSFATSRSTDTQY

j_call: TRBJ2-7
v_call: TRBV20-1
cdr3_aa: SAGMTSQGSYEQY

j_call: TRBJ2-7
v_call: TRBV6-5
cdr3_aa: ASGQSYEQY

j_call: TRBJ1-6
v_call: TRBV7-2
cdr3_aa: ASSPQTGYSSPLH

j_call: TRBJ1-1
v_call: TRBV7-9
cdr3_aa: ASSFQGTRAF

j_call: TRBJ2-1
v_call: TRBV5-6
cdr3_aa: ASSQTSVEQF

j_call: TRBJ2-1
v_call: TRBV24-1
cdr3_aa: ATSDLGLPQF

j_call: TRBJ2-7
v_call: TRBV18
cdr3_aa: ASSPLAGETYEQY

j_call: TRBJ1-5
v_call: TRBV7-9
cdr3_aa: ASSLAGTGYVQPQH

j_call: TRBJ1-2
v_call: TRBV12-3/TRBV12-4
cdr3_aa: ASSLRQTAAGYT

j_call: TRBJ2-7
v_call: TRBV5-6
cdr3_aa: ASTSLTGTPYEQY

j_call: TRBJ2-1
v_call: TRBV20-1
cdr3_aa: SALLYGTGYYNEQF

j_call: TRBJ2-7
v_call: TRBV6-5
cdr3_aa: ASSMQPLKGYEQY

j_call: TRBJ1-2
v_call: TRBV16
cdr3_aa: ASSDQLPQGVGYT

j_call: TRBJ2-5
v_call: TRBV3-1
cdr3_aa: ASSQGAYSGHGY

j_call: TRBJ2-5
v_call: TRBV7-2
cdr3_aa: ASTFQETQY

j_call: TRBJ1-5
v_call: TRBV20-1
cdr3_aa: SARAGNNQPQH

j_call: TRBJ2-1
v_call: TRBV11-2
cdr3_aa: ASSTGTQGVGEQF

j_call: TRBJ1-5
v_call: TRBV28
cdr3_aa: ASKDGDRENQPQH

j_call: TRBJ2-1
v_call: TRBV20-1
cdr3_aa: SARDPWSPTRNEQF

j_call: TRBJ2-7
v_call: TRBV9
cdr3_aa: ASSVAGQEIYGQY

j_call: TRBJ2-7
v_call: TRBV3-1
cdr3_aa: ASSPRMGRSSYEQY

j_call: TRBJ1-2
v_call: TRBV7-2
cdr3_aa: ASSPARGGYGYT

j_call: TRBJ2-3
v_call: TRBV29-1
cdr3_aa: SVGMGITDTQY

j_call: TRBJ2-5
v_call: TRBV30
cdr3_aa: VWRRGLAGVWGETQY

j_call: TRBJ2-4
v_call: TRBV27
cdr3_aa: ASSSYQGGAKNIQY

j_call: -
v_call: TRBV5-1
cdr3_aa: ASSLDLQGIEQY

j_call: TRBJ2-4
v_call: TRBV10-3
cdr3_aa: AIRGSAAAKNIQY

j_call: TRBJ2-7
v_call: TRBV7-9
cdr3_aa: ASSLARGLAGGYEQY

j_call: TRBJ2-7
v_call: TRBV28
cdr3_aa: ASSSLWGGLNEQY

j_call: TRBJ2-2
v_call: TRBV7-9
cdr3_aa: ASSLQRPAGELF

j_call: TRBJ2-7
v_call: TRBV7-9
cdr3_aa: ASSIGGEQY

j_call: -
v_call: TRBV11-2
cdr3_aa: ASSRHTSEYYEQY

j_call: TRBJ2-7
v_call: TRBV7-2
cdr3_aa: ASSLATGPLSSYEQY

j_call: TRBJ2-7
v_call: TRBV9
cdr3_aa: ASSVSQGVYEQY

j_call: TRBJ2-3
v_call: TRBV4-2
cdr3_aa: ASSQELCLSGDTQY

j_call: TRBJ2-1
v_call: TRBV7-2
cdr3_aa: ASSPRTGPREQF

j_call: TRBJ2-7
v_call: TRBV4-3
cdr3_aa: ASSQDFLSGHYEQY

j_call: TRBJ1-1
v_call: TRBV6-5
cdr3_aa: ASSRRGEAF

j_call: TRBJ1-2
v_call: TRBV27
cdr3_aa: ASSYGQGYGYT

j_call: TRBJ2-5
v_call: TRBV6-6
cdr3_aa: ASSYQPGQGAGTQY

j_call: TRBJ2-3
v_call: TRBV4-2
cdr3_aa: ASSQGRSRSSTDTQY

j_call: TRBJ1-2
v_call: TRBV29-1
cdr3_aa: SVDASGAGTYGYT

j_call: TRBJ2-7
v_call: TRBV7-2
cdr3_aa: ASSNSGTGLEQY

j_call: TRBJ2-3
v_call: TRBV7-2
cdr3_aa: ASSLVAGVRNTDTQY

j_call: TRBJ1-1
v_call: TRBV20-1
cdr3_aa: SAYVRQGRNTEAF

j_call: TRBJ1-5
v_call: TRBV7-9
cdr3_aa: ASSYSGLDSNQPQH

j_call: TRBJ1-1
v_call: TRBV11-2
cdr3_aa: ASSLSPGLNTEAF

j_call: TRBJ2-1
v_call: TRBV6-1
cdr3_aa: ASSEGAAGTPKNNEQF